The 9 T cell receptor beta chains given below trace back to one sample, sequenced in a study of vaccination effects on CD4 cells after COVID-19. Antigen specificity for these receptors is unknown. Clones were read by immunoSEQ multiplex PCR, and TCRdb kept only the in-frame ones, dropping some. Of around 40,000 clones in the sample, approximately 70% were seen once. In the ViraFEST assay, antigen-specific CD4+ clonotypes were identified by expansion after peptide-pool stimulation. Culture proceeded for about 11 days, and CD4+ T cells were then isolated. A positive SARS-CoV-2 PCR test fell between March and December 2020. The material was CD4+ T cells from PBMCs cultured with a peptide pool, obtained before COVID-19 vaccination. The source of these receptors is a human donor who had a prior SARS-CoV-2 infection.

This clone was recorded a few times. The chain uses TRBV5-1 and TRBJ1-3; D gene ambiguous. Germline CDR1 and CDR2: SGHRS and YFSETQ. The V gene lost 0 bases and the J gene lost 0 bases, with 7 bases spanning the gap. There are 15 residues in the CDR3. The chain's CDR3 is CASSLGRSSGNTIYF. The CDR3 DNA reads TGCGCCAGCAGCTTGGGGAGGAGCTCTGGAAACACCATATATTTT.

This sequence joins TRBV7-9 and TRBJ1-2; D remains ambiguous. Germline V gives CDR1 SEHNR, CDR2 FQNEAQ (reference sequence). This CDR3 comprises 13 residues. Trimming removed 5 bases at V and 4 bases at J, with 11 bases between. CDR3 nucleotide sequence: TGTGCCAGCAGCCACGACATCATCTATGGCTACACCTTC. Its protein is CASSHDIIYGYTF.

The V and J genes are TRBV5-6 and TRBJ2-5; the match to TRBD2 covers 10 bases. With 1 base clipped from V and 5 bases from J, the junction kept 17 bases outside the gene matches. Germline V gene lookup returns CDR1 SGHDT and CDR2 YYEEEE. The CDR3 contains 19 residues. The CDR3 sequence: CASSLRPSGRAGSRETQYF. CDR3 coding DNA: TGTGCCAGCAGCTTGAGGCCCAGCGGGAGGGCCGGTAGTCGGGAGACCCAGTACTTC.

The genes are TRBV5-6 and TRBJ2-3; 7 bases fit TRBD1. V was clipped by 4 bases and J by 3 bases; unmatched bases: 8. Germline-derived CDR1 and CDR2 are SGHDT and YYEEEE. The CDR3 loop spans 15 amino acids. In DNA, the CDR3 is TGTGCCAGCAGCGGGCCTCCGGGACAGACAGATACGCAGTATTTT. Residues: CASSGPPGQTDTQYF.

This clone was seen a few times. The V gene is TRBV6-5, the J gene TRBJ2-7, with TRBD1 identical over 10 bases. CDR3 length equals 15 residues. The trim removed 5 bases at V and 3 bases at J, leaving 7 bases unmatched. Germline V gene sequence: CDR1 MNHEY, CDR2 SVGAGI. This CDR3 is CASSTGTGAFYEQYF. The CDR3 DNA is TGTGCCAGCAGTACGGGGACAGGGGCCTTCTACGAGCAGTACTTC.

This clone has a single count. As DNA, the CDR3 is TGCGCCAGCAGTGCGCTAGCGGGGATCAATGAGCAGTTCTTC. It encodes CASSALAGINEQFF. The J gene is TRBJ2-1, the V gene TRBV10-1; 9 nucleotides line up with TRBD2. J gave up 6 bases and V 4 bases, and 4 bases lay outside the gene matches. There are 14 residues in the CDR3. Germline V gene sequence: CDR1 WNHNN, CDR2 SYGVQD (reference sequence).

The chain has TRBV7-3 and TRBJ2-1, with D possibly being TRBD2 (5 bases). Trimming removed 5 bases at V and 1 base at J, with 12 bases between. CDR3 length: 15 amino acids. Germline assignment: CDR1 SGHTA and CDR2 FQGTGA. Written as DNA, the CDR3 is TGTGCCAGCAGCGGAGGTTTAGCGTCCTACAATGAGCAGTTCTTC. Its protein is CASSGGLASYNEQFF.

This chain joins TRBV2 and TRBJ2-1; TRBD2 might be the D (5 bases). Looked up from germline, CDR1 is SNHLY and CDR2 is FYNNEI. This CDR3 is 12 amino acids long. V was cut by 7 bases and J by 13 bases, with 17 bases left in between. The CDR3 sequence: CASNTKRGIQFF. The CDR3 nucleotides read TGTGCCAGCAACACCAAACGGGGAATCCAGTTCTTC.

V gene TRBV7-9 combines with J gene TRBJ2-7; 7 bases map to TRBD1. The V and J ends lost 5 bases and 4 bases, in that order; junction bases with no gene match: 2. This CDR3 has 12 residues. Germline CDR1 is SEHNR and CDR2 is FQNEAQ (reference sequence). The CDR3 DNA follows: TGTGCCAGCAGCGCGACAGGGTACGAGCAGTACTTC. Translation gives CASSATGYEQYF.